These T cell receptor beta chains were read from a single sample in a study of blood T cell repertoires in COVID-19. TCRdb's copy holds only in-frame clones and misses some; the assay was immunoSEQ multiplex PCR. This sample yields around 250,000 clones, of which around nine tenths are seen a single time; 0.9% to 1% belongs to the top ten. The specimen sequenced was peripheral blood. The receptors here all came from a woman between 35 and 50 years old who had recovered from COVID-19. CDR3s include the opening cysteine and the closing phenylalanine or tryptophan. Fields, in order: V gene, J gene, D gene, clone size, CDR3 protein, CDR3 DNA. The D gene is left open where the match is weak. Clone size is not always given. Where it is, it says once, few, many or a class for expanded clones.

v_call: TRBV7-3; j_call: TRBJ2-2; d_call: NA; clone_size: NA; cdr3_aa: CASSLKGSGNTGELFF; cdr3_nt: TGTGCCAGCAGCTTAAAGGGTAGCGGGAACACCGGGGAGCTGTTTTTT
v_call: TRBV6-6; j_call: TRBJ1-1; d_call: NA; clone_size: NA; cdr3_aa: CASSYRGLNTEAFF; cdr3_nt: TGTGCCAGCAGTTACAGAGGGCTGAACACTGAAGCTTTCTTT
v_call: TRBV6-2/TRBV6-3; j_call: TRBJ2-1; d_call: NA; clone_size: NA; cdr3_aa: CASSDGVTVYNEQFF; cdr3_nt: TGTGCCAGCAGTGATGGGGTGACAGTCTACAATGAGCAGTTCTTC
v_call: TRBV30; j_call: TRBJ1-1; d_call: NA; clone_size: NA; cdr3_aa: CAWRGSGGTEAFF; cdr3_nt: TGTGCCTGGAGGGGGTCGGGGGGGACTGAAGCTTTCTTT
v_call: TRBV7-8; j_call: TRBJ2-1; d_call: NA; clone_size: once; cdr3_aa: CASSPGAREWYNEQFF; cdr3_nt: TGTGCCAGCAGCCCTGGGGCTCGGGAGTGGTACAATGAGCAGTTCTTC
v_call: TRBV19; j_call: TRBJ2-1; d_call: TRBD2; clone_size: NA; cdr3_aa: CASSVGSGPTNEQFF; cdr3_nt: TGTGCCAGTAGTGTGGGTAGCGGGCCCACCAATGAGCAGTTCTTC
v_call: TRBV10-2; j_call: TRBJ2-7; d_call: NA; clone_size: few; cdr3_aa: CASSDSYEQYF; cdr3_nt: TGCGCCAGCAGTGACAGCTACGAGCAGTACTTC
v_call: TRBV7-9; j_call: TRBJ2-7; d_call: TRBD2; clone_size: once; cdr3_aa: CASSPRGSGSLSSYEQYF; cdr3_nt: TGTGCCAGCAGCCCTCGTGGTAGCGGGAGCCTCAGCTCCTACGAGCAGTACTTC
v_call: TRBV4-1; j_call: TRBJ1-1; d_call: NA; clone_size: NA; cdr3_aa: CASSQERGANTEAFF; cdr3_nt: TGCGCCAGCAGCCAAGAAAGAGGAGCGAACACTGAAGCTTTCTTT
v_call: TRBV10-1; j_call: TRBJ2-1; d_call: NA; clone_size: NA; cdr3_aa: CASNLRKTGNEQFF; cdr3_nt: TGCGCCAGCAACCTAAGGAAGACGGGGAATGAGCAGTTCTTC
v_call: TRBV28; j_call: TRBJ2-1; d_call: TRBD2; clone_size: NA; cdr3_aa: CASSSRLAGYNEQFF; cdr3_nt: TGTGCCAGCAGTTCCCGGCTAGCGGGGTACAATGAGCAGTTCTTC
v_call: TRBV11-2; j_call: TRBJ2-2; d_call: TRBD2; clone_size: few; cdr3_aa: CASSPGLAGGPGELFF; cdr3_nt: TGTGCCAGCAGCCCAGGACTAGCGGGAGGGCCGGGGGAGCTGTTTTTT
v_call: TRBV9; j_call: TRBJ2-1; d_call: NA; clone_size: NA; cdr3_aa: CASSRGGATYNEQFF; cdr3_nt: TGTGCCAGCAGCCGGGGCGGGGCTACCTACAATGAGCAGTTCTTC
v_call: TRBV6-5; j_call: TRBJ1-1; d_call: TRBD1; clone_size: NA; cdr3_aa: CASSWGTGDTEAFF; cdr3_nt: TGTGCCAGCAGTTGGGGGACAGGGGACACTGAAGCTTTCTTT
v_call: TRBV3-1/TRBV3-2; j_call: TRBJ2-1; d_call: NA; clone_size: NA; cdr3_aa: CASSHKNLLEDEQFF; cdr3_nt: TGTGCCAGCAGCCACAAGAACCTCCTCGAGGATGAGCAGTTCTTC
v_call: TRBV6-6; j_call: TRBJ1-5; d_call: TRBD1; clone_size: NA; cdr3_aa: CASSPNVGGQVINQPQHF; cdr3_nt: TGTGCCAGCAGTCCCAATGTGGGGGGACAGGTCATCAATCAGCCCCAGCATTTT
v_call: TRBV7-2; j_call: TRBJ2-7; d_call: TRBD2; clone_size: NA; cdr3_aa: CASSLGLAPEQYF; cdr3_nt: TGTGCCAGCAGCTTAGGACTAGCCCCCGAGCAGTACTTC
v_call: TRBV7-8; j_call: TRBJ2-1; d_call: TRBD2; clone_size: NA; cdr3_aa: CASSKRTSGSSYNEQFF; cdr3_nt: TGTGCCAGCAGCAAAAGGACTAGCGGGAGTTCCTACAATGAGCAGTTCTTC
v_call: TRBV24-1; j_call: TRBJ2-3; d_call: NA; clone_size: NA; cdr3_aa: CATSDRRGATDTQYF; cdr3_nt: TGTGCCACCAGCGACAGAAGGGGCGCCACAGATACGCAGTATTTT
v_call: TRBV7-3; j_call: TRBJ2-3; d_call: TRBD1; clone_size: once; cdr3_aa: CASSLTGQFTDTQYF; cdr3_nt: TGTGCCAGCAGCTTAACGGGACAGTTTACAGATACGCAGTATTTT
v_call: TRBV27; j_call: TRBJ2-2; d_call: TRBD1; clone_size: NA; cdr3_aa: CASSPGQGSIRTGELFF; cdr3_nt: TGTGCCAGCAGTCCGGGACAGGGTTCGATTCGCACCGGGGAGCTGTTTTTT
v_call: TRBV11-2; j_call: TRBJ1-1; d_call: NA; clone_size: NA; cdr3_aa: CASSFAVQLNTEAFF; cdr3_nt: TGTGCCAGCAGCTTTGCTGTCCAGTTGAACACTGAAGCTTTCTTT